Listed below are T cell receptor beta chains from one sample, sequenced in a study of T-cell memory formation after mild COVID-19. MiXCR, run by TCRdb on the 5' RACE reads, gives a single entry per CDR3 protein. The sample records more than 75,000 distinct CDR3 sequences, around 14% being singletons. Source material: PBMCs or a T cell subset sorted from them (not recorded which). The receptors here all came from an adult woman who had mild COVID-19 (a few samples of this study predate the infection). Cell type and time point are not known. CDR3s include the opening cysteine and the closing phenylalanine or tryptophan. The order of the fields is D gene, clone size, J gene, V gene, CDR3 protein, CDR3 DNA. A D gene is named only where the DNA matches it firmly. Clone size, where shown, is once, few, many, or a class for clones that have expanded.

TRBD1,few,TRBJ2-7,TRBV29-1,CSVSTGTYEQYF,TGCAGCGTTTCGACAGGGACCTACGAGCAGTACTTC
-,few,TRBJ2-1,TRBV11-2,CASSPGDEQFF,TGTGCCAGCAGCCCTGGAGATGAGCAGTTCTTC
-,-,TRBJ2-4,TRBV12-3/TRBV12-4,CASSELKGAAKNIQYF,TGTGCCAGCAGTGAGTTGAAAGGGGCGGCCAAAAACATTCAGTACTTC
-,few,TRBJ1-1,TRBV7-6,CASSRGAGHTEAFF,TGTGCCAGCAGCCGGGGTGCGGGGCACACTGAAGCTTTCTTT
TRBD1,-,TRBJ2-1,TRBV30,CAWSAETGDYEQFF,TGTGCCTGGAGTGCGGAGACAGGGGACTATGAGCAGTTCTTC
TRBD2,few,TRBJ2-1,TRBV20-1,CSARLAGGYNYEQFF,TGCAGTGCGCGCCTAGCGGGGGGGTATAACTATGAGCAGTTCTTC
-,-,TRBJ2-1,TRBV12-3/TRBV12-4,CASSLALGANSYNEQFF,TGTGCCAGCAGTTTAGCGCTTGGGGCGAACTCCTACAATGAGCAGTTCTTC
-,-,TRBJ2-3,TRBV7-6,CASSLTPGTRGGVADTQYF,TGTGCCAGCAGCTTAACCCCCGGGACTAGAGGGGGCGTGGCAGATACGCAGTATTTT
TRBD2,many,TRBJ2-3,TRBV7-6,CASSSRLGREGEDTQYF,TGTGCCAGCAGCTCGCGACTTGGGCGGGAGGGTGAAGATACGCAGTATTTT
TRBD2,-,TRBJ2-1,TRBV10-3,CAITSGAVSVNEQFF,TGTGCCATCACTAGCGGGGCGGTGTCGGTCAATGAGCAGTTCTTC
-,many,TRBJ1-1,TRBV5-5,CASSFRLNTEAFF,TGTGCCAGCAGCTTTCGGTTGAACACTGAAGCTTTCTTT
-,few,TRBJ2-1,TRBV19,CASSIGAASRNEQFF,TGTGCCAGTAGTATAGGGGCCGCAAGTAGGAATGAGCAGTTCTTC
-,-,TRBJ2-2,TRBV3-1,CASSQDPELFF,TGTGCCAGCAGCCAGGATCCGGAGCTGTTTTTT
-,few,TRBJ2-7,TRBV9,CASSPPGRASYEQYF,TGTGCCAGCAGCCCACCGGGCCGGGCTAGCTACGAGCAGTACTTC
TRBD1,few,TRBJ2-2,TRBV14,CASSQIGTANTGELFF,TGTGCCAGCAGCCAAATCGGGACAGCGAACACCGGGGAGCTGTTTTTT
-,-,TRBJ2-5,TRBV6-5,CASSKAGYEETQYF,TGTGCCAGCTCCAAGGCGGGGTATGAAGAGACCCAGTACTTC
-,-,TRBJ2-1,TRBV20-1,CSARREKDHYNEQFF,TGCAGTGCTAGACGGGAAAAAGATCACTACAATGAGCAGTTCTTC
TRBD2,-,TRBJ2-5,TRBV7-6,CASSSGTSGFGTQYF,TGTGCCAGCAGCTCCGGGACTAGCGGGTTTGGGACCCAGTACTTC
TRBD1,few,TRBJ1-1,TRBV4-3,CASSQRTGVTEAFF,TGCGCCAGCAGCCAGCGGACAGGGGTCACTGAAGCTTTCTTT
-,-,TRBJ2-5,TRBV12-3/TRBV12-4,CASSFRQQQENQYF,TGTGCCAGCAGTTTTCGGCAGCAGCAAGAGAACCAGTACTTC
-,many,TRBJ2-7,TRBV7-6,CASSAGQPIREQYF,TGTGCCAGCAGCGCAGGACAGCCGATTAGGGAGCAGTACTTC
-,-,TRBJ2-7,TRBV4-3,CASSQEGASGLALGEQYF,TGCGCCAGCAGCCAAGAGGGGGCTAGCGGTCTAGCGCTGGGCGAGCAGTACTTC
-,few,TRBJ2-3,TRBV6-5,CASSPLRTLHTDTQYF,TGTGCCAGCAGTCCGCTACGGACCTTACACACAGATACGCAGTATTTT
-,-,TRBJ2-1,TRBV6-6,CASSYSSATSWQFF,TGTGCCAGCAGTTACTCGTCGGCCACTTCTTGGCAGTTCTTC
TRBD2,few,TRBJ2-1,TRBV24-1,CATSDYGLAGGSPYNEQFF,TGTGCCACCAGTGATTACGGACTAGCGGGAGGTTCCCCATACAATGAGCAGTTCTTC
TRBD1,few,TRBJ2-7,TRBV5-6,CASSVSRTGYEQYF,TGTGCCAGCAGCGTCTCCAGGACAGGGTACGAGCAGTACTTC
-,-,TRBJ2-7,TRBV7-9,CASSLLGDSEGSYEQYF,TGTGCCAGCAGCTTGTTGGGCGACAGCGAAGGATCCTACGAGCAGTACTTC
TRBD2,-,TRBJ2-3,TRBV7-9,CASSLTSGGRTDTQYF,TGTGCCAGCAGCTTGACTAGCGGGGGCCGCACAGATACGCAGTATTTT
TRBD1,few,TRBJ2-5,TRBV27,CASSPRPGGETQYF,TGTGCCAGCAGTCCGCGTCCAGGGGGCGAGACCCAGTACTTC
-,many,TRBJ2-1,TRBV7-9,CASSLGGAGNEQFF,TGTGCCAGCAGCTTAGGTGGGGCCGGCAATGAGCAGTTCTTC
-,-,TRBJ1-2,TRBV11-2,CASSPRGRGYTF,TGTGCCAGCAGCCCTCGCGGTCGAGGCTACACCTTC
TRBD1,few,TRBJ2-7,TRBV9,CASSPSDRESYEQYF,TGTGCCAGCAGCCCCTCGGACAGGGAATCCTACGAGCAGTACTTC
-,few,TRBJ2-1,TRBV15,CATSTGADLGNEQFF,TGTGCCACCAGCACGGGGGCCGACCTCGGCAATGAGCAGTTCTTC
-,-,TRBJ2-1,TRBV7-3,CASSPWSSYNEQFF,TGTGCCAGCAGCCCTTGGAGCTCCTACAATGAGCAGTTCTTC
-,few,TRBJ2-1,TRBV5-5,CASILTTSNEQFF,TGTGCCAGCATCCTCACAACTAGCAATGAGCAGTTCTTC
TRBD2,-,TRBJ2-1,TRBV7-6,CATKASGSNEQFF,TGTGCCACCAAGGCTAGCGGGTCCAATGAGCAGTTCTTC
-,-,TRBJ2-4,TRBV5-1,CASSLGTVENIQYF,TGCGCCAGCAGCCTCGGGACGGTCGAAAACATTCAGTACTTC
-,-,TRBJ2-1,TRBV5-1,CASRHGPGNNEQFF,TGCGCCAGCAGACACGGCCCTGGGAACAATGAGCAGTTCTTC
TRBD2,-,TRBJ2-7,TRBV20-1,CSAVRTSGTSYEQYF,TGCAGTGCTGTTCGGACTAGCGGGACTTCCTACGAGCAGTACTTC
TRBD1,-,TRBJ1-2,TRBV2,CATRRGQEGYGYTF,TGTGCCACCCGAAGAGGACAGGAAGGCTATGGCTACACCTTC
TRBD2,-,TRBJ2-1,TRBV11-1,CASEGLLRGAFEQFF,TGTGCCAGCGAGGGTTTATTGCGGGGGGCGTTTGAGCAGTTCTTC
TRBD1,many,TRBJ2-7,TRBV29-1,CSVGTGTYEQYF,TGCAGCGTTGGGACAGGGACCTACGAGCAGTACTTC
TRBD2,few,TRBJ2-1,TRBV4-2,CASRQTSGGAAEQFF,TGTGCCAGCAGACAGACTAGCGGGGGGGCTGCTGAGCAGTTCTTC
-,few,TRBJ1-2,TRBV7-9,CASSSQGDGYTF,TGTGCCAGCAGCTCACAGGGAGATGGCTACACCTTC
-,once,TRBJ1-2,TRBV29-1,CSVAMNTVDGYTF,TGCAGCGTTGCGATGAACACCGTCGATGGCTACACCTTC
-,-,TRBJ2-7,TRBV7-9,CASSLVGGLSYEQYF,TGTGCCAGCAGCTTAGTCGGGGGGCTCTCCTACGAGCAGTACTTC
-,-,TRBJ1-6,TRBV6-5,CATTQSSYNSPLHF,TGTGCCACCACACAGAGCTCCTATAATTCACCCCTCCACTTT
-,-,TRBJ2-2,TRBV3-1,CASSQDLSYGELFF,TGTGCCAGCAGCCAAGATCTGAGCTACGGGGAGCTGTTTTTT
-,few,TRBJ2-7,TRBV5-1,CASSLEPGKDEQYF,TGCGCCAGCAGCTTGGAACCCGGGAAGGACGAGCAGTACTTC
TRBD1,few,TRBJ2-7,TRBV4-2,CASSQDLGQTYEQYF,TGTGCCAGCAGCCAAGACCTGGGACAGACCTACGAGCAGTACTTC
-,-,TRBJ2-5,TRBV29-1,CSGRVEETQYF,TGCAGCGGCAGGGTGGAAGAGACCCAGTACTTC
-,few,TRBJ1-2,TRBV24-1,CATSDLGYGYTF,TGTGCCACCAGTGATTTGGGCTATGGCTACACCTTC
-,-,TRBJ2-7,TRBV7-2,CASTLAGVEQYF,TGTGCCAGCACCCTCGCTGGGGTCGAGCAGTACTTC
-,-,TRBJ1-1,TRBV6-2/TRBV6-3,CASSYPAGEGTEAFF,TGTGCCAGCAGTTACCCCGCCGGCGAGGGCACTGAAGCTTTCTTT